A single sample gave rise to the 24 T cell receptor beta chains below, sequenced in a study of OX40 agonist ivuxolimab in advanced cancers. The protocol was immunoSEQ multiplex PCR, while the TCRdb copy is restricted to in-frame clones and leaves out a portion. Seen here are 91,000 or so clones, approximately 93% observed once, and the top ten hold around 0.17%. The material sequenced was CD4+ or CD8+ T cells sorted from blood, taken in a trial of the OX40 agonist ivuxolimab. These receptors were collected from an adult with an advanced solid tumor such as melanoma, head and neck, liver or kidney cancer.

CDR3 sequence (DNA): TGTGCCAGCAGCCTCGGCTCGAGGGATGAGCAGTTCTTC. Its protein is CASSLGSRDEQFF. The chain joins TRBV7-2 to TRBJ2-1, with D perhaps matching TRBD2 (5 bases). Between the trimmed V and J ends, which lost 5 bases and 8 bases, there was a span of 13 bases. Germline values: CDR1 SGHTA, CDR2 FQGNSA. The CDR3 extends over 13 amino acids. The full variable domain, completed using reference TRBV7-2 and TRBJ2-1, is GAGVSQSPSNKVTEKGKDVELRCDPISGHTALYWYRQSLGQGLEFLIYFQGNSAPDKSGLPSDRFSAERTGGSVSTLTIQRTQQEDSAVYLCASSLGSRDEQFFGPGTRLTVL.

The chain recombines TRBV2 with TRBJ1-5; no clear D gene. The CDR3 spans 16 residues. Germline CDR1 SNHLY, CDR2 FYNNEI. V lost 7 bases and J lost 0, with 16 bases in between. The chain's CDR3 is CASTPAGIHSNQPQHF. The DNA of the CDR3 is TGTGCCAGCACCCCCGCAGGCATTCATAGCAATCAGCCCCAGCATTTT. Variable domain in full (rest from reference TRBV2 and TRBJ1-5): EPEVTQTPSHQVTQMGQEVILRCVPISNHLYFYWYRQILGQKVEFLVSFYNNEISEKSEIFDDQFSVERPDGSNFTLKIRSTKLEDSAMYFCASTPAGIHSNQPQHFGDGTRLSIL.

This chain links TRBV4-2 with TRBJ1-1; weak D call: TRBD1 (5 bases). The V end was cut by 3 bases, the J end by 4 bases, with 9 bases between. CDR3 length: 13 residues. CDR1 and CDR2 (germline): LGHNA, YNFKEQ. Here the CDR3 reads CASSQDMLTEAFF. The CDR3 region has the DNA TGTGCCAGCAGCCAGGACATGCTCACTGAAGCTTTCTTT.

Only one count was recorded for this clone. The chain recombines TRBV7-2 with TRBJ2-6; 7 bases match TRBD1. CDR3 length: 17 residues. V gave up 4 bases and J gave up 0 bases; unmatched junction bases: 6. Germline V lookup: CDR1 SGHTA, CDR2 FQGNSA. In DNA form, the CDR3 reads TGTGCCAGCAGCTGGGGACAGACTTTCTCTGGGGCCAACGTCCTGACTTTC. This encodes CASSWGQTFSGANVLTF.

The chain combines TRBV4-1 with TRBJ2-7; possible D gene TRBD1, 5 bases. The V end lost 1 base, the J end lost 6 bases, and 13 bases lay between the germline ends. Germline V CDR1 and CDR2: MGHRA, YSYEKL. The CDR3 has 14 residues. The CDR3 sequence is CASSQASQGGEQYF. CDR3 bases: TGCGCCAGCAGCCAAGCGAGTCAGGGTGGCGAGCAGTACTTC.

The rearrangement links TRBV5-4 to TRBJ2-1; D possibly matches TRBD1 or TRBD2 (6 bases each). V was clipped by 4 bases and J by 7 bases, with 24 bases between them. CDR3 length: 17 amino acids. Germline-derived CDR1 and CDR2 are SGHNT and YYREEE (reference sequence). For the CDR3, the DNA is TGTGCCAGCAGCCGAATGACAGGCCCCGGGGGTGGAAATGAGCAGTTCTTC. It yields the protein CASSRMTGPGGGNEQFF. Full variable domain (remainder filled in from reference TRBV5-4 and TRBJ2-1): ETGVTQSPTHLIKTRGQQVTLRCSSQSGHNTVSWYQQALGQGPQFIFQYYREEENGRGNFPPRFSGLQFPNYSSELNVNALELDDSALYLCASSRMTGPGGGNEQFFGPGTRLTVL.

This chain joins TRBV4-1 and TRBJ1-5, with 9 positions matching TRBD1. The CDR3 is made up of 16 amino acids. Trimming at V came to 3 bases and at J to 3 bases, leaving 6 bases not matched to a gene. CDR1 and CDR2 from the germline V gene are MGHRA and YSYEKL. CDR3 sequence (DNA): TGCGCCAGCAGCCACACACAGGGGGCGATCAATCAGCCCCAGCATTTT. It is translated as CASSHTQGAINQPQHF.

The chain is built from TRBV19 and TRBJ2-2; D remains unclear. CDR1 and CDR2 (germline): LNHDA, SQIVND (reference sequence). The CDR3 sequence is 12 residues long. V was pared by 5 bases and J by 6 bases, with 7 bases between. This CDR3 is CASSLQAGELFF. The CDR3 coding sequence is TGTGCCAGTAGTCTGCAGGCCGGGGAGCTGTTTTTT.

The rearrangement links TRBV7-3 to TRBJ1-1; maybe TRBD1 (5 bases). This CDR3 has 18 amino acids. V dropped 5 bases and J dropped 0 bases, with 22 bases sitting between them. The germline gives CDR1 SGHTA, CDR2 FQGTGA. CDR3 protein: CASSPTPGRVDMNTEAFF. The CDR3 nucleotides read TGTGCCAGCAGCCCGACACCGGGGAGGGTGGACATGAACACTGAAGCTTTCTTT.

The rearrangement joins TRBV5-1 to TRBJ2-7; 12 bases map to TRBD2. The V segment lost 1 base and the J segment 2 bases; nucleotides outside the gene matches: 7. CDR3 length equals 17 residues. The germline V gene encodes CDR1 SGHRS and CDR2 YFSETQ. CDR3 loop: CASSLFLAGGDAYEQYF. The CDR3 nucleotides are TGCGCCAGCAGCTTGTTTCTAGCGGGAGGGGATGCCTACGAGCAGTACTTC.

The rearrangement links TRBV19 to TRBJ1-1; D may be TRBD1 (5 bases). The V gene's germline CDR1 is LNHDA and CDR2 SQIVND (reference sequence). Trimming pared 10 bases from V and 2 bases from J, leaving 14 bases between. This CDR3 region has 13 residues. Here the CDR3 DNA reads TGTGCCACATGGAGACAGACAAACACTGAAGCTTTCTTT. Encoded protein: CATWRQTNTEAFF.

The rearrangement uses TRBV4-3 and TRBJ2-7; D unclear. The CDR3 consists of 12 residues. Per the germline V gene, CDR1 is LGHNA and CDR2 is YSLEER. V was clipped by 1 base and J by 1 base, with 2 bases between them. CDR3 in DNA: TGCGCCAGCAGCCAAGGGTCCTACGAGCAGTACTTC. The encoded protein is CASSQGSYEQYF.

This sequence joins TRBV10-3 and TRBJ1-5, with D possibly matching TRBD1 (5 bases). Germline V gives CDR1 ENHRY, CDR2 SYGVKD. Trimming left V 0 bases short and J 6 bases short, with 12 bases between. The CDR3 totals 15 residues. The CDR3 reads CAISESVGVGQPQHF. As DNA, the CDR3 is TGTGCCATCAGTGAGTCGGTGGGGGTAGGTCAGCCCCAGCATTTT.

The chain recombines TRBV9 with TRBJ2-4; D is possibly TRBD2 (6 bases). Trimming took off 2 bases at V and 8 bases at J, with 14 bases between the two ends. CDR1 is SGDLS, CDR2 YYNGEE, per germline. This CDR3 comprises 14 residues. This CDR3 reads CASSVLAVRDIQYF. CDR3 in DNA: TGTGCCAGCAGCGTTTTAGCGGTTAGGGACATTCAGTACTTC.

The rearrangement uses TRBV28 and TRBJ1-2; D possibly corresponds to TRBD1 (5 bases). Between the trimmed V and J ends, which lost 10 bases and 5 bases, there was a span of 17 bases. Per the germline V gene, CDR1 is MDHEN and CDR2 is SYDVKM. The CDR3 is made up of 13 amino acids. The CDR3 region is CAIMSRGDYGYTF. The CDR3 region has the DNA TGTGCCATCATGAGCCGGGGGGATTATGGCTACACCTTC.

The chain couples TRBV18 to TRBJ1-2; D remains unclear. Trimming removed 4 bases from V and 2 bases from J, with 14 bases in between. Germline V gene data show CDR1 as KGHSH and CDR2 as LQKENI. The CDR3 runs 15 residues. Here the CDR3 DNA reads TGTGCCAGCTCACAGACCCAGGCCGGGAACTATGGCTACACCTTC. It translates to CASSQTQAGNYGYTF.

The chain carries TRBV11-2 and TRBJ2-7; D is possibly TRBD1 or TRBD2 (5 bases each). The CDR3 extends over 15 amino acids. Trimming stripped 3 bases from V and 2 bases from J, with 14 bases between. Germline CDR1 reads SGHAT; CDR2 reads FQNNGV. The DNA of the CDR3 is TGTGCCAGCAGCTTCCACGGGACCGATACCTACGAGCAGTACTTC. Protein: CASSFHGTDTYEQYF. Full variable domain (remainder filled in from reference TRBV11-2 and TRBJ2-7): EAGVAQSPRYKIIEKRQSVAFWCNPISGHATLYWYQQILGQGPKLLIQFQNNGVVDDSQLPKDRFSAERLKGVDSTLKIQPAKLEDSAVYLCASSFHGTDTYEQYFGPGTRLTVT.

The V gene is TRBV6-5, the J gene TRBJ2-7; tentative D call: TRBD1 (6 bases). The germline V and J ends were trimmed by 4 bases and 1 base, with 11 bases remaining between them. This CDR3 is 14 amino acids long. CDR1 and CDR2 from the germline V gene are MNHEY and SVGAGI. This CDR3 reads CASSSPQGSYEQYF. The CDR3 DNA reads as TGTGCCAGCAGTTCCCCGCAGGGGTCCTACGAGCAGTACTTC.

V is TRBV7-9 and J is TRBJ1-2, with 7 bases identical to TRBD1. The length of the CDR3 is 14 residues. Germline V gene sequence: CDR1 SEHNR, CDR2 FQNEAQ (reference sequence). V was pared by 8 bases and J by 1 base, with 7 bases of the junction left unmatched. This CDR3 is CASRTTGVNYGYTF. In nucleotides, the CDR3 is TGTGCCAGCCGCACTACAGGGGTTAACTATGGCTACACCTTC.

The genes are TRBV25-1 and TRBJ1-2; a weak D match, TRBD1 (6 bases). This CDR3 has 15 residues. Trimming pared 5 bases from V and 4 bases from J, leaving 17 bases between. Germline V gene lookup returns CDR1 MGHDK and CDR2 SYGVNS. The CDR3 loop reads CASSTHRERFYGYTF. CDR3 nucleotide sequence: TGTGCCAGCAGTACTCACAGGGAACGGTTCTATGGCTACACCTTC.

The gene calls are TRBV5-1 and TRBJ1-1, with D unclear. The CDR3 totals 13 residues. Germline V CDR1 and CDR2: SGHRS, YFSETQ. The V end was cut by 1 base, the J end by 4 bases, with 8 bases between. CDR3 amino acids: CASSLLGTTEAFF. The DNA for the CDR3 is TGCGCCAGCAGCTTGTTGGGTACCACTGAAGCTTTCTTT.

The chain combines TRBV19 with TRBJ2-1; 10 bases align to TRBD2. With 9 bases clipped from V and 4 bases from J, the junction kept 12 bases outside the gene matches. Germline CDR1 and CDR2: LNHDA and SQIVND (reference sequence). The CDR3 length is 16 residues. The CDR3 protein is CASGTSGTSVYNEQFF. The CDR3 DNA is TGTGCCAGCGGGACCTCTGGGACTAGCGTTTACAATGAGCAGTTCTTC.

V usage is TRBV18 and J usage is TRBJ2-7, with 8 nucleotides matching TRBD1. Germline V gene lookup returns CDR1 KGHSH and CDR2 LQKENI. The CDR3 has 15 amino acids. V lost 6 bases, J lost 2 bases, and 9 bases stayed unmatched. Here the CDR3 reads CASSPGQVSTYEQYF. The CDR3 bases are TGTGCCAGCTCGCCGGGACAGGTCAGCACCTACGAGCAGTACTTC.

The chain carries TRBV6-5 and TRBJ1-4; the D gene is possibly TRBD1 (6 bases). The CDR3 contains 14 residues. Trimming removed 6 bases from V and 1 base from J, with 9 bases in between. Germline assignment: CDR1 MNHEY and CDR2 SVGAGI. Here the CDR3 reads CASSVGGTNEKLFF. The CDR3 nucleotides are TGTGCCAGCAGCGTAGGGGGAACTAATGAAAAACTGTTTTTT.